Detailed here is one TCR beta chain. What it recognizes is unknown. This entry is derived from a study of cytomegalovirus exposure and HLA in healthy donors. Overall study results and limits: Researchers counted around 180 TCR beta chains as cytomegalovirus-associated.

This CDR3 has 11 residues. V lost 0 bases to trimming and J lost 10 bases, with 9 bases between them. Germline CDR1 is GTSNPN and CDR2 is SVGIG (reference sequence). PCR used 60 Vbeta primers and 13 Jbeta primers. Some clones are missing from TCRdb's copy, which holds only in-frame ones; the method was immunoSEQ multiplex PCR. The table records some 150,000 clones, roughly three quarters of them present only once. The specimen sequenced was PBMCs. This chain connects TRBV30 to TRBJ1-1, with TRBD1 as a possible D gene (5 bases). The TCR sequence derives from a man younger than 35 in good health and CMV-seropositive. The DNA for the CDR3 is TGTGCCTGGAGTGTGGGGGGTGGAGCTTTCTTT. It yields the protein CAWSVGGGAFF.